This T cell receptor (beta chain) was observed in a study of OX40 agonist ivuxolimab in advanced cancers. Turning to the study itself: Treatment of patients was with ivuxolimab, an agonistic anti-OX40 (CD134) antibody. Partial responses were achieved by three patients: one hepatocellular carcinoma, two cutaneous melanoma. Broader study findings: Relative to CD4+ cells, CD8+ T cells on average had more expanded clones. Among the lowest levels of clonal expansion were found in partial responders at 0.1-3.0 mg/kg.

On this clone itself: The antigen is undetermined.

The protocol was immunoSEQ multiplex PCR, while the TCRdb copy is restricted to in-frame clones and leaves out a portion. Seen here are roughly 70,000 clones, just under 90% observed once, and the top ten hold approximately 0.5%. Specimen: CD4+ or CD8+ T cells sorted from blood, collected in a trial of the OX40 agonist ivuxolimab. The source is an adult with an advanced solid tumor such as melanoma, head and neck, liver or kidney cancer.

CDR3 residues: CSPGPIYEQYF. In nucleotides, the CDR3 is TGCAGTCCGGGACCGATCTACGAGCAGTACTTC. The rearrangement joins TRBV20-1 to TRBJ2-7; the D gene could be TRBD1 or TRBD2 (5 bases each). The CDR3 contains 11 residues. Germline V gene sequence: CDR1 DFQATT, CDR2 SNEGSKA (reference sequence). Trimming took 8 bases from V and 3 from J, leaving 11 bases between them.